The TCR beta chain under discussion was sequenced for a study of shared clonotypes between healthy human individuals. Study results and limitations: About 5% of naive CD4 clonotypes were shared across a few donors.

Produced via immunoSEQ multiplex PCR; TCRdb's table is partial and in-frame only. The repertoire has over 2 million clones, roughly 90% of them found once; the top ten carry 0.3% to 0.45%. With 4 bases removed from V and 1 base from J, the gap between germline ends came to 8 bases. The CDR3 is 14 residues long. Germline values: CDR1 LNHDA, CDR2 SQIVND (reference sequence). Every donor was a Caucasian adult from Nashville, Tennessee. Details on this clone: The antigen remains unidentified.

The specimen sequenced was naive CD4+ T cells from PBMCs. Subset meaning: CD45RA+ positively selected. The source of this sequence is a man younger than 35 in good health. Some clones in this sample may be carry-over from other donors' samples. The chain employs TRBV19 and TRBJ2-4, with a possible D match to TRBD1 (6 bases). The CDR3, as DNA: TGTGCCAGTAGTAAGCAGGGGGCCAAAAACATTCAGTACTTC. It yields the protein CASSKQGAKNIQYF.